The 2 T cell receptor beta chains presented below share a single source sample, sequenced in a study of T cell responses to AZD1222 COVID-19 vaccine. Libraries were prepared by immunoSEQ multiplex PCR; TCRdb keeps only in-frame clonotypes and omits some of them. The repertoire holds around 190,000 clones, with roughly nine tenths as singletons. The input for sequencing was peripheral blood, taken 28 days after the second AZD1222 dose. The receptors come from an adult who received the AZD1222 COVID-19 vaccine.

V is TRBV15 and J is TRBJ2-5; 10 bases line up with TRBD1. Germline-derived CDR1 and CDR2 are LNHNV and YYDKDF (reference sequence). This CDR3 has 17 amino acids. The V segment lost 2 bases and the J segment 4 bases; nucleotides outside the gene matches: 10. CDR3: CATSRILGQGSSETQYF. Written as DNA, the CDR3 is TGTGCCACCAGCAGAATTCTGGGACAGGGGTCATCAGAGACCCAGTACTTC.

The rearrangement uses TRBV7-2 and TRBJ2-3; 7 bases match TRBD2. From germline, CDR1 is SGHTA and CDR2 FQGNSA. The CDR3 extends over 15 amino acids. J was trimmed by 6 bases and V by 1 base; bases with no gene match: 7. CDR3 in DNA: TGTGCCAGCAGCTTAGGGGGGAGGGGAATGGATACGCAGTATTTT. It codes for CASSLGGRGMDTQYF. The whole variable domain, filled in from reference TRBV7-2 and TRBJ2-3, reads GAGVSQSPSNKVTEKGKDVELRCDPISGHTALYWYRQSLGQGLEFLIYFQGNSAPDKSGLPSDRFSAERTGGSVSTLTIQRTQQEDSAVYLCASSLGGRGMDTQYFGPGTRLTVL.